This T cell receptor (beta chain) was identified during a study of blood T cells in healthy people across ages. Looked up from germline, CDR1 is LGHDT and CDR2 is YNNKEL (reference sequence). This CDR3 region has 14 residues. Trimming left V 7 bases short and J 8 bases short, with 17 bases between. This clonotype was observed once. The target antigen is unknown. Study results and caveats: It was not possible, with unsorted PBMCs, to conclusively compare naive and antigen-experienced cells.

Next came a second PCR, run for 7 to 11 cycles, which used a sample-barcoded 5' primer along with a J-beta primer mix. TCRdb re-analysed the 5' RACE reads in MiXCR, keeping a single row per CDR3 protein. Altogether about 770,000 distinct CDR3 sequences are present, around two fifths being singletons, with the ten largest covering roughly 19%. The chain uses TRBV3-1 and TRBJ1-4, with D uncertain. This TCR was recovered from a man in his 60s in good health. Sequencing input: blood. The CDR3 nucleotides are TGTGCCAGCACTAACAGCGTAAAGCCCGAAAAACTGTTTTTT. Translation gives CASTNSVKPEKLFF.